This TCR beta chain was recovered during a study of a mutant IDH1 vaccine in newly diagnosed glioma. About the research overall: Radiotherapy alone preceded vaccination by 4-6 weeks; alternatively, vaccination started with temozolomide cycles. Treated patients showed a male proportion of approximately 62%, a female proportion of around 40%, and a mean age of about 41 years. Former treatment meant radiotherapy, temozolomide, or both; the majority had gotten both.

Per the germline V gene, CDR1 is MNHEY and CDR2 is SMNVEV (reference sequence). V trimming: 7 bases; J trimming: 2 bases; junction bases outside the gene matches: 4. The length of the CDR3 is 16 residues. This table comes from immunoSEQ multiplex PCR, and its TCRdb copy is limited to in-frame clones, with some not included. The sample includes some 33,000 clones, 70% to 85% of them seen just once. Points on this clone: Its cognate antigen is unknown.

Time point reported: week 35, safety follow-up. The content of each vaccine dose was 300 ug of mutant IDH1 20-mer peptide, and topical imiquimod accompanied it. The specimen was PBMCs, collected from a glioma patient whose treatment included an IDH1 peptide vaccine. V is TRBV27 and J is TRBJ2-2; TRBD2 aligns across 13 bases. This TCR derives from a man aged 25 to 45 with glioma. CDR3 amino acids: CASTPGLAGNTGELFF. CDR3 DNA: TGTGCCAGCACCCCGGGACTAGCGGGAAACACCGGGGAGCTGTTTTTT.